This T cell receptor beta chain emerged from a study of cytomegalovirus exposure and HLA in healthy donors. Only one count was recorded for this clone. As yet, its antigen is unknown. It was with 60 Vbeta and 13 Jbeta primers that the PCR ran. TCRdb's copy holds only in-frame clones and misses some; the assay was immunoSEQ multiplex PCR. The sample includes approximately 150,000 clones, roughly 80% seen only once; the top ten take 3.5% to 5.5%. This CDR3 has 13 amino acids. CDR1 and CDR2 from the germline V gene are SQVTM and ANQGSEA. The V gene end was trimmed by 5 bases and the J gene end by 6 bases; junction bases not matched to a gene: 3. Overall study results and limits: Within the data, a cluster of highly shared sequence variants was likely a sequencing artifact. An ancestry cluster, one associated with Asian ancestry, reportedly showed fewer N-insertions than the 666-donor mean in a later analysis. Using a false discovery rate of 0.05, a later analysis showed that fewer than 20,000 TCR beta sequences were associated with HLA alleles.

This chain connects TRBV29-1 to TRBJ1-6, with 8 bases lining up with TRBD1. The receptor's source is a woman in her forties in good health and CMV-seropositive. Sequencing used PBMCs. The CDR3 here is CSVMTGVNSPLHF. The CDR3, as DNA: TGCAGCGTTATGACAGGGGTTAATTCACCCCTCCACTTT.